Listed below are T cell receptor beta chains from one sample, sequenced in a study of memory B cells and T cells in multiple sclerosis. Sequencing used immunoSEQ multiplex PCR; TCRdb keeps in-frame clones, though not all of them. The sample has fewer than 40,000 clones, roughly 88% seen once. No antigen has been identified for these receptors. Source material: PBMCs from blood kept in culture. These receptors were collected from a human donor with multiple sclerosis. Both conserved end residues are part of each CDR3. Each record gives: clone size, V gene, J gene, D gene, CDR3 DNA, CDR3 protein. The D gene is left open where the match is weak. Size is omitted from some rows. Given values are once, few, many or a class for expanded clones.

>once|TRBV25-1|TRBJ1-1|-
TGTGCCAGCAGTGGACTTGGGGTCCTGAACACTGAAGCTTTCTTT
CASSGLGVLNTEAFF
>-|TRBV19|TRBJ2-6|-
TGTGCCACCTCTGATCCAGGGTCCTCTGGGGCCAACGTCCTGACTTTC
CATSDPGSSGANVLTF
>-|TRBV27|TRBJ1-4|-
TGTGCCAGCAGTTTCGGGGGGAGAGGTGAAAAACTGTTTTTT
CASSFGGRGEKLFF
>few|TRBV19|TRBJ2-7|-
TGTGCCAGTAGTATTTGGCGGGACCGGGGGCACGAGCAGTACTTC
CASSIWRDRGHEQYF
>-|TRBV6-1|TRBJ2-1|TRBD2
TGTGCCAGCAGTGTAAGGCGGGAGCTTAGTAATGAGCAGTTCTTC
CASSVRRELSNEQFF
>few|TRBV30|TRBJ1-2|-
TGTGCCTGGACCTACTTTAACTATGGCTACACCTTC
CAWTYFNYGYTF
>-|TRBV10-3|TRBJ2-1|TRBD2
TGTGCCATCAGGGGGAGCGGGGGGGCGTACAATGAGCAGTTCTTC
CAIRGSGGAYNEQFF
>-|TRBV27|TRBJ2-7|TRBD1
TGTGCCAGCAGTTTAGGGCAGGGGGCAGGGGAGCAGTACTTC
CASSLGQGAGEQYF
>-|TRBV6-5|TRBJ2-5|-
TGTGCCAGCAGTTACGGGGCTGAGCAGTACTTC
CASSYGAEQYF
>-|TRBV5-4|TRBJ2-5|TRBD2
TGTGCCAGCAGCTTGGGACTAGCGGGGGGTGAGACCCAGTACTTC
CASSLGLAGGETQYF
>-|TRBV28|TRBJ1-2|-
TGTGCCAGCAGTCCGGGCCCCGTTTTTGGCTACACCTTC
CASSPGPVFGYTF
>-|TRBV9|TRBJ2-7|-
TGTGCCAGCAGCCCGTCGACAGCATCCTACGAGCAGTACTTC
CASSPSTASYEQYF
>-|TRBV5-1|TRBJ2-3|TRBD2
TGCGCCAGCAGTTATGGAACCGGGACTAGCATCACAGATACGCAGTATTTT
CASSYGTGTSITDTQYF
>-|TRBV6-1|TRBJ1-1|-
TGTGCCAGCAGTGAATACATTTTGAACACTGAAGCTTTCTTT
CASSEYILNTEAFF
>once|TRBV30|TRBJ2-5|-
TGTGCCTGGAGTGTTGTTAGCTCAGAGACCCAGTACTTC
CAWSVVSSETQYF
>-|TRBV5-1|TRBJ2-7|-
TGCGCCAGCAGCTTGACTGGGAGCCCCTACGAGCAGTACTTC
CASSLTGSPYEQYF
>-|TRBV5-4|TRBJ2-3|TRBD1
TGTGCCAGCAGCACACTACAGGGGGTTGAGACAGATACGCAGTATTTT
CASSTLQGVETDTQYF
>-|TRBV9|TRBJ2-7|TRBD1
TGTGCCAGCAGCTTCCGGACAGGCCTCGAGCAGTACTTC
CASSFRTGLEQYF
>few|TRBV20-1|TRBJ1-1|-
TGCAGTGCGAACAGGGACACTGAAGCTTTCTTT
CSANRDTEAFF
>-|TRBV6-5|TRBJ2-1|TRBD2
TGTGCCAGCAGTGCGGGACTAGCGGTAAATGAGCAGTTCTTC
CASSAGLAVNEQFF
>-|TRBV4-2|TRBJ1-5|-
TGTGCCAGCAGCCCGGTGAGCGGGATGGAGAGGAATCAGCCCCAGCATTTT
CASSPVSGMERNQPQHF
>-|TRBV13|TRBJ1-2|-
TGTGCCAGCAGCTTGGAAAGGGGCTATGGCTACACCTTC
CASSLERGYGYTF
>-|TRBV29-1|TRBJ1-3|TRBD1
TGCAGCGTCGTTACAGGGGCTGGAAACACCATATATTTT
CSVVTGAGNTIYF
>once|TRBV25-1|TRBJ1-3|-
TGTGCCAGCAGTGAACTGGGCGGCTCTGGAAACACCATATATTTT
CASSELGGSGNTIYF
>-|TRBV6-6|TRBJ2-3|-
TGTGCCAGCAGTCCTACAGGGTCAGATACGCAGTATTTT
CASSPTGSDTQYF
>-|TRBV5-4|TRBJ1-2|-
TGTGCCAGCAGCCCGCACCCTGGAAGAGGGGATGGCTACACCTTC
CASSPHPGRGDGYTF
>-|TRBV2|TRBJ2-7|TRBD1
TGTGCCAGCAGGGGGACAGGGGGTGACTACGAGCAGTACTTC
CASRGTGGDYEQYF
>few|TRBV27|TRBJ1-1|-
TGTGCCAGCAGGAGGGTTTGGGACACTGAAGCTTTCTTT
CASRRVWDTEAFF
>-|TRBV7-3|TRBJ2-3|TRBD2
TGTGCCAGCAGCTACATGGCGGGGGGTTTCACAGATACGCAGTATTTT
CASSYMAGGFTDTQYF
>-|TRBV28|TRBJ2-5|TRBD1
TGTGCCAGCAGTACTTTCGCTACAGGGGTGGACCAAGAGACCCAGTACTTC
CASSTFATGVDQETQYF
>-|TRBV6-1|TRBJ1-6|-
TGTGCCAGCAGTGTAACGGGGATGGATTCACCCCTCCACTTT
CASSVTGMDSPLHF
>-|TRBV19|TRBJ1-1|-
TGTGCCAGTAGTCCAGGAACTGAAGCTTTCTTT
CASSPGTEAFF
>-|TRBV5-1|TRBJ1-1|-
TGCGCCAGCAGCTTGGGGGATAGGAACACTGAAGCTTTCTTT
CASSLGDRNTEAFF
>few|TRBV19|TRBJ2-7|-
TGTGCCAGTAGTATGTTCCAGGGACGCTACGAGCAGTACTTC
CASSMFQGRYEQYF
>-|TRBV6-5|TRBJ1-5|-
TGTGCCAGCAGTTACTCCACCGGACCCCAGCATTTT
CASSYSTGPQHF
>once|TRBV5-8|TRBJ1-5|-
TGTGCCAGCAGCTTCTTGGGGCCAGGCGGCAATCAGCCCCAGCATTTT
CASSFLGPGGNQPQHF
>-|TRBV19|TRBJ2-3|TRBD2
TGTGCCAGTAGTATCCTAGCGGGTGGAACAGCAATAGTAACAGATACGCAGTATTTT
CASSILAGGTAIVTDTQYF
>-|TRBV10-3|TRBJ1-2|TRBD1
TGTGCCATCAGTGAGTCAGGGGGCTACTATGGCTACACCTTC
CAISESGGYYGYTF
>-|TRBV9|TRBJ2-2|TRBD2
TGTGCCAGCAGCGTAGTAAGCGGGAGGGCCAGAACCGGGGAGCTGTTTTTT
CASSVVSGRARTGELFF
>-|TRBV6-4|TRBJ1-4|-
TGTGCCAGCTTTACCACTTTTTACAGGTGCCGAAGACTGTTTTTT
CASFTTFYRCRRLFF
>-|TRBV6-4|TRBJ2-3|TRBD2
TGTGCCAGCAGCGAAAAGCGGGAGTTGACAGATACGCAGTATTTT
CASSEKRELTDTQYF
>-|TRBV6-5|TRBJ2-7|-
TGTGCCAGCAGTTACGGACTCAGCTCCTACGAGCAGTACTTC
CASSYGLSSYEQYF
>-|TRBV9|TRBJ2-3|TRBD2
TGTGCCAGCAGTCCGCCGGGACTAGCGGGGTACACAGATACGCAGTATTTT
CASSPPGLAGYTDTQYF
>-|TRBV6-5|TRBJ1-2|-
TGTGCCAGCAGTTACTCGAACGGGGAGGGCTACACCTTC
CASSYSNGEGYTF
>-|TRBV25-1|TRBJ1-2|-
TGTGCCAGCAGCCACGGCCCTACTAACTATGGCTACACCTTC
CASSHGPTNYGYTF
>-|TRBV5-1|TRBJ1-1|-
TGCGCCAGCAGCCGAGACGGAAAGCCTGAAGCTTTCTTT
CASSRDGKPEAFF
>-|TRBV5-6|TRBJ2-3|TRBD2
TGTGCCAGCAGCTCAGGACTAGCGGGAGCCCGCACAGATACGCAGTATTTT
CASSSGLAGARTDTQYF
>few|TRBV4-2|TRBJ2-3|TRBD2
TGTGCCAGCAGCCAAGACAATAGACTAGCGGGAATTTCGTCTAGCACAGATACGCAGTATTTT
CASSQDNRLAGISSSTDTQYF
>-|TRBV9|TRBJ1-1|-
TGTGCCAGCAGCGCTCAGACAGCGGGTGAAGCTTTCTTT
CASSAQTAGEAFF
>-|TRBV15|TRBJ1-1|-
TGTGCCACCAGCAGAGATACCGGGGCGCAAACTGAAGCTTTCTTT
CATSRDTGAQTEAFF
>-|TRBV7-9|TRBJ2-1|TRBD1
TGTGCCAGCAGCCGGGACAGGGGATACAATGAGCAGTTCTTC
CASSRDRGYNEQFF
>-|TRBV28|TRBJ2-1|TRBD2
TGTGCCAGCAGTTTCGGACTAGCGGGAGGGGCCTCCTACAATGAGCAGTTCTTC
CASSFGLAGGASYNEQFF